The next 27 T cell receptor beta chains were all read from a single sample in a study of blood T cell repertoires in COVID-19. Repertoires were generated with immunoSEQ multiplex PCR, while TCRdb's copy carries only in-frame clones and drops some. Here the sample spans approximately 70,000 clones, 79% being singletons. Specimen: peripheral blood. The origin of the receptors is an elderly woman with active or convalescent COVID-19.

V and J are TRBV28 and TRBJ1-4; D is unresolved. Germline values: CDR1 MDHEN, CDR2 SYDVKM. The ends were cut back, 10 bases at V and 12 bases at J, with 15 bases in the middle. The CDR3 runs to 11 residues. CDR3 sequence reads: CAILDGAELFF. The DNA of the CDR3 is TGTGCCATCCTAGACGGAGCGGAACTGTTTTTT.

This clone has just one count. V usage is TRBV5-1 and J usage is TRBJ2-4, with TRBD2 matching 8 bases. The V segment lost 0 bases and the J segment 0 bases; nucleotides outside the gene matches: 8. This CDR3 is built from 18 residues. Germline values: CDR1 SGHRS, CDR2 YFSETQ. CDR3: CASSLGDLLAGAKNIQYF. In DNA form, the CDR3 reads TGCGCCAGCAGCTTGGGCGACCTTCTAGCGGGAGCCAAAAACATTCAGTACTTC.

A few counts support this clone. V gene TRBV4-1 combines with J gene TRBJ1-2, with no clear D. V lost 1 base to trimming and J lost 7 bases, with 13 bases between them. Germline CDR1 reads MGHRA; CDR2 reads YSYEKL. This CDR3 has 14 residues. This CDR3 is CASSQGGGSLGYTF. CDR3 bases: TGCGCCAGCAGCCAAGGAGGCGGTTCTCTTGGCTACACCTTC.

The rearrangement joins TRBV27 to TRBJ1-1; 7 positions agree with TRBD1. V shed 0 bases, J shed 3 bases, and the junction held 13 bases outside the gene matches. This CDR3 is 18 amino acids long. Per the germline V gene, CDR1 is MNHEY and CDR2 is SMNVEV (reference sequence). The CDR3 sequence is CASSLSRPPLTGHTEAFF. In DNA, the CDR3 is TGTGCCAGCAGTTTATCGAGGCCCCCGCTGACAGGGCACACTGAAGCTTTCTTT.

V usage is TRBV6-1 and J usage is TRBJ2-7; 7 bases line up with TRBD1. The CDR3 covers 16 residues. Germline CDR1 MNHNS, CDR2 SASEGT. The V and J ends lost 2 bases and 0 bases, in that order; junction bases with no gene match: 7. The chain's CDR3 is CASSESPAGGSYEQYF. The CDR3, as DNA: TGTGCCAGCAGTGAATCTCCGGCAGGGGGCTCCTACGAGCAGTACTTC.

The chain recombines TRBV4-1 with TRBJ2-3, with no clear D. The V gene's germline CDR1 is MGHRA and CDR2 YSYEKL. V was trimmed by 1 base and J by 0 bases, leaving 14 bases between them. This CDR3 contains 17 residues. The CDR3 is CASSQGRLGSSTDTQYF. CDR3 sequence (DNA): TGCGCCAGCAGCCAAGGAAGGCTCGGGTCCAGCACAGATACGCAGTATTTT.

The chain recombines TRBV2 with TRBJ2-5; weak D call: TRBD1 (5 bases). Germline V gene lookup returns CDR1 SNHLY and CDR2 FYNNEI. Deletions cut 8 bases from V and 2 bases from J, with 12 bases between. The CDR3 is 13 residues long. The chain's CDR3 is CASSAGQQETQYF. The CDR3 nucleotides read TGTGCCAGCTCAGCAGGACAACAAGAGACCCAGTACTTC.

V gene TRBV11-2 combines with J gene TRBJ1-4, with D hard to call. Trimming removed 4 bases from V and 8 bases from J, with 11 bases in between. Germline V lookup: CDR1 SGHAT, CDR2 FQNNGV. The CDR3 is made up of 13 amino acids. The CDR3 here is CASSSPGGEKLFF. CDR3 sequence (DNA): TGTGCCAGCAGCTCCCCGGGTGGAGAAAAACTGTTTTTT.

CDR3 in DNA: TGTGCCAGCAGTTCCCCCGCGCAACCGGGCACTGAAGCTTTCTTT. Translated, it gives CASSSPAQPGTEAFF. V gene TRBV28 combines with J gene TRBJ1-1; the D is unclear. Germline CDR1 and CDR2: MDHEN and SYDVKM. CDR3 length: 15 amino acids. With 4 bases removed from V and 4 bases from J, the gap between germline ends came to 16 bases. Based on the CDR3 plus reference TRBV28 and TRBJ1-1, the full variable domain is DVKVTQSSRYLVKRTGEKVFLECVQDMDHENMFWYRQDPGLGLRLIYFSYDVKMKEKGDIPEGYSVSREKKERFSLILESASTNQTSMYLCASSSPAQPGTEAFFGQGTRLTVV.

The CDR3 reads CASGVEAGSGQYF. CDR3 DNA: TGTGCCAGCGGGGTTGAAGCGGGATCCGGGCAGTATTTT. The V gene is TRBV3-1 (or the pseudogene TRBV3-2), the J gene TRBJ2-3; TRBD2 agrees at 7 bases. V was clipped by 8 bases and J by 11 bases; unmatched bases: 13. Germline lookup yields CDR1 LGHDT and CDR2 YNNKEL (reference sequence). The length of the CDR3 is 13 residues.

This rearrangement joins TRBV7-8 to TRBJ2-1, with 7 bases identical to TRBD2. Trimming at V came to 6 bases and at J to 6 bases, leaving 5 bases not matched to a gene. This CDR3 has 13 amino acids. Germline V lookup: CDR1 SGHVS, CDR2 FQNEAQ. For the CDR3, the DNA is TGTGCCAGCAGGTCCTGGGAGGGCAATGAGCAGTTCTTC. It is translated as CASRSWEGNEQFF.

In its sample, this clone was seen a few times. V is TRBV28 and J is TRBJ2-7, with 7 nucleotides matching TRBD2. Germline V gives CDR1 MDHEN, CDR2 SYDVKM. The V gene end was trimmed by 2 bases and the J gene end by 5 bases; junction bases not matched to a gene: 6. This CDR3 is 14 amino acids long. CDR3 region: CASSLNGGRNEQYF. Here the CDR3 DNA reads TGTGCCAGCAGTTTAAACGGGGGGAGGAACGAGCAGTACTTC.

This clone was picked up a small number of times. V is TRBV3-1 (or the pseudogene TRBV3-2) and J is TRBJ2-5; TRBD2 aligns across 11 bases. Trimming at V came to 6 bases and at J to 5 bases, leaving 8 bases not matched to a gene. Germline values: CDR1 LGHDT, CDR2 YNNKEL (reference sequence). There are 15 residues in the CDR3. In DNA, the CDR3 is TGTGCCAGCAGTAGTAGCGGGAGGGCCACGGAGACCCAGTACTTC. Its translation is CASSSSGRATETQYF.

This clone was found once. The chain recombines TRBV5-1 with TRBJ1-5, with D perhaps TRBD1 (5 bases). V was cut by 0 bases and J by 1 base, with 8 bases left in between. This CDR3 is built from 15 residues. Per the germline V gene, CDR1 is SGHRS and CDR2 is YFSETQ. CDR3 residues: CASSLVPGSNQPQHF. The DNA for the CDR3 is TGCGCCAGCAGCTTGGTCCCAGGGAGCAATCAGCCCCAGCATTTT.

This clone was observed a single time. The rearrangement links TRBV5-4 to TRBJ2-1; 13 bases line up with TRBD2. The V and J ends lost 3 bases and 3 bases, in that order; junction bases with no gene match: 6. The CDR3 is 17 amino acids. The germline V gene encodes CDR1 SGHNT and CDR2 YYREEE (reference sequence). CDR3 amino acids: CASSSRLAGGNYNEQFF. The DNA for the CDR3 is TGTGCCAGCAGCTCTAGACTAGCGGGAGGAAACTACAATGAGCAGTTCTTC.

The CDR3 DNA follows: TGTGCCAGCAGCCCAGGACAGGGTTACAATGAGCAGTTCTTC. Protein sequence: CASSPGQGYNEQFF. The gene calls are TRBV11-3 and TRBJ2-1, with 8 bases aligning to TRBD1. There are 14 residues in the CDR3. CDR1 is SGHNT, CDR2 YENEEA, per germline. The V and J ends lost 5 bases and 4 bases, in that order; junction bases with no gene match: 4.

The V call is TRBV7-2, the J call TRBJ2-1, with D uncertain. The CDR3 runs 13 residues. With 4 bases removed from V and 5 bases from J, the gap between germline ends came to 9 bases. The germline CDR1 and CDR2 sequences are SGHTA and FQGNSA. In nucleotides, the CDR3 is TGTGCCAGCAGCTCCGCGGATCACAATGAGCAGTTCTTC. Residues: CASSSADHNEQFF.

The J gene is TRBJ1-2, the V gene TRBV5-6, with D perhaps matching TRBD1 (5 bases). V lost 3 bases to trimming and J lost 8 bases, with 17 bases between them. The CDR3 is made up of 14 amino acids. The germline V gene encodes CDR1 SGHDT and CDR2 YYEEEE. The CDR3 DNA reads TGTGCCAGCAGCTGGGGGGTCGGAGAGCGAGGCTACACCTTC. The encoded protein is CASSWGVGERGYTF.

This CDR3 reads CASRRGGPRTDTQYF. In DNA, the CDR3 is TGCGCCAGCAGGAGGGGGGGGCCTAGGACAGATACGCAGTATTTT. This sequence joins TRBV10-2 and TRBJ2-3, with a tentative D call TRBD2 (7 bases). V was clipped by 6 bases and J by 3 bases, with 16 bases between them. The germline V gene encodes CDR1 WSHSY and CDR2 SAAADI. This CDR3 has 15 amino acids.

The chain is built from TRBV7-3 and TRBJ2-1, with TRBD2 as a possible D gene (6 bases). Germline CDR1 is SGHTA and CDR2 is FQGTGA. V was clipped by 2 bases and J by 4 bases, with 18 bases between them. CDR3 length: 17 residues. This chain's CDR3 is CASSLRGSTISYNEQFF. The CDR3 DNA is TGTGCCAGCAGCTTACGGGGGAGCACCATTTCTTACAATGAGCAGTTCTTC.

The rearrangement links TRBV29-1 to TRBJ2-7; D perhaps matches TRBD1 (6 bases). Trimming stripped 4 bases from V and 4 bases from J, with 20 bases between. CDR1 is SQVTM and CDR2 is ANQGSEA in the germline V gene. The CDR3 extends over 15 amino acids. CDR3 sequence: CSVADPTGYKYEQYF. In nucleotides, the CDR3 is TGCAGCGTTGCGGACCCAACAGGGTACAAGTACGAGCAGTACTTC.

The V gene is TRBV4-1, the J gene TRBJ2-5, with D unresolved. Germline V gives CDR1 MGHRA, CDR2 YSYEKL. Deletions cut 1 base from V and 2 bases from J, with 8 bases between. CDR3 length equals 14 residues. The CDR3 region has the DNA TGCGCCAGCAGCCAAGGGGCTTTTCAAGAGACCCAGTACTTC. Protein product: CASSQGAFQETQYF.

The chain couples TRBV9 to TRBJ1-6; 8 bases agree with TRBD1. Germline V lookup: CDR1 SGDLS, CDR2 YYNGEE. CDR3 size: 14 residues. Trimming cost V 3 bases and J 9 bases; bases outside gene matches: 5. The CDR3 region is CASSGQGAGSPLHF. The CDR3 DNA reads as TGTGCCAGCAGCGGGCAGGGGGCGGGTTCACCCCTCCACTTT.

This clone was seen a handful of times. The rearrangement joins TRBV5-1 to TRBJ2-2, with D uncertain. Trimming pared 1 base from V and 1 base from J, leaving 8 bases between. In germline, CDR1 is SGHRS, CDR2 YFSETQ. The CDR3 loop spans 15 amino acids. This CDR3 is CASSLRQENTGELFF. CDR3 DNA sequence: TGCGCCAGCAGCTTGAGGCAGGAGAACACCGGGGAGCTGTTTTTT.

This clone was detected only once. This rearrangement joins TRBV27 to TRBJ1-2; 7 bases line up with TRBD1. The CDR3 runs 15 residues. V trimming: 3 bases; J trimming: 8 bases; junction bases outside the gene matches: 12. Per germline, CDR1 MNHEY and CDR2 SMNVEV (reference sequence). CDR3 region: CASSLRQGQALGYTF. The CDR3 DNA follows: TGTGCCAGCAGTTTGAGACAGGGCCAAGCGCTCGGCTACACCTTC.

The CDR3 region is CASSRDRGLSGHTGTQYF. The CDR3 DNA reads as TGTGCCAGCAGCCGGGACAGGGGGCTTTCGGGACACACGGGTACGCAGTATTTT. This chain links TRBV13 with TRBJ2-3; 12 nucleotides line up with TRBD1. The CDR3 has 18 amino acids. Germline V CDR1 and CDR2: PRHDT, FYEKMQ (reference sequence). Trimming cost V 5 bases and J 8 bases; bases outside gene matches: 17.

The rearrangement uses TRBV18 and TRBJ2-7, with D unclear. Germline CDR1 is KGHSH and CDR2 is LQKENI. The CDR3 is 13 amino acids. V shed 0 bases and J shed 4 bases, with 7 bases lying between them. CDR3 DNA: TGTGCCAGCTCACCACCGGGCGATTACGAGCAGTACTTC. It translates to CASSPPGDYEQYF. Full variable domain (missing parts from reference TRBV18 and TRBJ2-7): NAGVMQNPRHLVRRRGQEARLRCSPMKGHSHVYWYRQLPEEGLKFMVYLQKENIIDESGMPKERFSAEFPKEGPSILRIQQVVRGDSAAYFCASSPPGDYEQYFGPGTRLTVT.